This T cell receptor beta chain was sequenced for a study of shared clonotypes between healthy human individuals. The study, taken as a whole, reports: Exclusively blood specimens were collected; tissue repertoires likely differ. Estimated clonotype richness was generally higher in naive than memory subsets.

The CDR3 totals 11 residues. Germline assignment: CDR1 SGHRS and CDR2 YFSETQ. V gave up 5 bases and J gave up 3 bases, with 5 bases separating them. Naive CD8 cells lacked CD45RO, underwent positive selection for CCR7 and left out terminally differentiated effector memory CD45RA+ cells. As to this clone: What it binds is not known.

Evenly divided among several immunoSEQ plates was the genomic DNA of each subset. Repertoires were generated with immunoSEQ multiplex PCR, while TCRdb's copy carries only in-frame clones and drops some. This sample carries 700,000 to 950,000 clones, approximately 96% of them seen once, and the ten largest clones take less than 0.25%. The sequenced material came from naive CD8+ T cells sorted from blood. This TCR was sampled from a man aged 25-40 years in good health. The rearrangement uses TRBV5-1 and TRBJ1-2; no firm D call. DNA of the CDR3: TGCGCCAGCAGGATGGACTATGGCTACACCTTC. Its protein is CASRMDYGYTF.